The next 18 T cell receptor beta chains were all read from a single sample in a study of OX40 agonist ivuxolimab in advanced cancers. Data came from immunoSEQ multiplex PCR; TCRdb stores just in-frame clones and leaves some out. The sample lists roughly 60,000 clones; 70% to 90% were seen once. This sample comprised CD4+ or CD8+ T cells sorted from blood, obtained in a trial of the OX40 agonist ivuxolimab. The receptors come from an adult with an advanced solid tumor such as melanoma, head and neck, liver or kidney cancer.

The rearrangement uses TRBV20-1 and TRBJ2-1, with D unclear. The CDR3 spans 11 residues. V gave up 6 bases and J gave up 4 bases, with 7 bases separating them. Germline V gene sequence: CDR1 DFQATT, CDR2 SNEGSKA (reference sequence). CDR3 nucleotide sequence: TGCAGTGCCCGAGATTACAATGAGCAGTTCTTC. Its protein is CSARDYNEQFF.

This clone was seen once. The chain is built from TRBV5-1 and TRBJ2-7, with 10 bases that match TRBD2. The CDR3 extends over 16 amino acids. V trimming: 2 bases; J trimming: 0 bases; junction bases outside the gene matches: 5. CDR1 is SGHRS, CDR2 YFSETQ, per germline. The CDR3 DNA reads TGCGCCAGCAGCTTTGCTAGCGGGGGAACCTCCTACGAGCAGTACTTC. It codes for CASSFASGGTSYEQYF.

This clone was seen a handful of times. The V call is TRBV15, the J call TRBJ1-1; D perhaps matches TRBD1 (6 bases). The V gene's germline CDR1 is LNHNV and CDR2 YYDKDF (reference sequence). The V end was cut by 0 bases, the J end by 5 bases, with 10 bases between. The CDR3 covers 14 residues. CDR3 DNA: TGTGCCACCAGCAGAGATAGGGGGAGAACTGAAGCTTTCTTT. Translated, it gives CATSRDRGRTEAFF.

The chain employs TRBV30 and TRBJ1-2; D not resolved. CDR1 GTSNPN and CDR2 SVGIG come from the germline V gene (reference sequence). Trimming took 1 base from V and 7 from J, leaving 13 bases between them. The CDR3 extends over 13 amino acids. The CDR3 loop is CAWSGAAFRGYTF. The CDR3 DNA sequence: TGTGCCTGGAGTGGGGCCGCATTCCGTGGCTACACCTTC.

V usage is TRBV4-1 and J usage is TRBJ1-4; D is perhaps TRBD1 (6 bases). The CDR3 totals 14 residues. Between the trimmed V and J ends, which lost 4 bases and 5 bases, there was a span of 11 bases. The germline gives CDR1 MGHRA, CDR2 YSYEKL. The CDR3 here is CASSLRQANEKLFF. The CDR3, as DNA: TGCGCCAGCAGCCTCCGACAGGCCAATGAAAAACTGTTTTTT.

This chain links TRBV7-8 with TRBJ2-1, with D maybe TRBD1 (6 bases). V gave up 5 bases and J gave up 6 bases, with 14 bases separating them. The CDR3 has 14 residues. The V gene's germline CDR1 is SGHVS and CDR2 FQNEAQ. The CDR3 here is CASSNRDIFNEQFF. The CDR3 region has the DNA TGTGCCAGCAGCAACCGGGACATCTTCAATGAGCAGTTCTTC.

The V and J genes are TRBV2 and TRBJ2-1; 13 positions match TRBD2. This CDR3 has 15 amino acids. CDR1 is SNHLY, CDR2 FYNNEI, per germline. V lost 6 bases and J lost 4; bases outside the gene matches: 3. The CDR3 sequence: CASSGTSGTYNEQFF. The CDR3 region has the DNA TGTGCCAGCAGCGGGACTAGCGGGACTTACAATGAGCAGTTCTTC.

CDR3 nucleotides: TGTGCCAGCAGTGACGGCCAGAGACAGGCCGCAACTAATGAAAAACTGTTTTTT. Translating gives CASSDGQRQAATNEKLFF. The V call is TRBV6-1, the J call TRBJ1-4; D is possibly TRBD1 (6 bases). Germline values: CDR1 MNHNS, CDR2 SASEGT. This CDR3 region has 18 residues. V was clipped by 3 bases and J by 0 bases, with 17 bases between them.

Regarding this clone: Its ends do not fully match the called genes, so a read error is possible. V is TRBV2 and J is TRBJ2-3, with 12 bases identical to TRBD2. The CDR3 has 13 residues. CDR1 and CDR2 (germline): SNHLY, FYNNEI. The CDR3, as DNA: TGTGCCAGCACCCTTACGGAGACTAGCGGGAGACATTTT. Its translation is CASTLTETSGRHF.

The sample holds one count of this clone. At one end the junction does not follow the germline gene, possibly because of a read error. This sequence joins TRBV6-1 and TRBJ1-5, with D uncertain. The CDR3 totals 15 residues. The germline V gene encodes CDR1 MNHNS and CDR2 SASEGT. This chain's CDR3 is CASSEGIGPGQPQHF. CDR3 bases: TGTGCCAGCAGCGAAGGTATAGGGCCGGGTCAGCCCCAGCATTTT.

The chain combines TRBV18 with TRBJ1-1; possibly TRBD1 for D (5 bases). The germline CDR1 and CDR2 sequences are KGHSH and LQKENI. The V end was cut by 6 bases, the J end by 5 bases, with 16 bases between. The length of the CDR3 is 14 residues. In DNA form, the CDR3 reads TGTGCCAGCTCGCACCGGGACGGTGGGACTGAAGCTTTCTTT. Translating it yields CASSHRDGGTEAFF.

This clone has a single count. The chain links TRBV6-5 to TRBJ1-1, with unresolved D. CDR3 length: 13 amino acids. Trimming left V 4 bases short and J 2 bases short, with 8 bases between. Germline V CDR1 and CDR2: MNHEY, SVGAGI. The CDR3 sequence is CASSSTVNTEAFF. The CDR3 DNA sequence: TGTGCCAGCAGTTCCACGGTTAACACTGAAGCTTTCTTT.

The chain joins TRBV12-5 to TRBJ1-2, with TRBD1 as a possible D gene (6 bases). Per the germline V gene, CDR1 is LGHNT and CDR2 is FRNRAP. The CDR3 contains 14 residues. V gave up 1 base and J gave up 5 bases, with 11 bases separating them. CDR3 amino acids: CASGLELTGYGYTF. The CDR3 nucleotides read TGTGCTAGTGGTTTGGAATTGACAGGATATGGCTACACCTTC.

The chain uses TRBV27 and TRBJ1-5; unclear D gene. Per the germline V gene, CDR1 is MNHEY and CDR2 is SMNVEV (reference sequence). The V end was cut by 2 bases, the J end by 2 bases, with 13 bases between. There are 16 residues in the CDR3. The CDR3 loop is CASSLRLGTGNQPQHF. For the CDR3, the DNA is TGTGCCAGCAGTTTACGACTGGGAACGGGCAATCAGCCCCAGCATTTT.

The chain employs TRBV7-9 and TRBJ2-1, with D tentatively TRBD1 or TRBD2 (6 bases each). Trimming removed 8 bases from V and 3 bases from J, with 11 bases in between. Germline V gene data show CDR1 as SEHNR and CDR2 as FQNEAQ (reference sequence). The CDR3 loop spans 13 amino acids. The CDR3 DNA reads TGTGCCAGCTCTGCGGGACACTACAATGAGCAGTTCTTC. Protein sequence: CASSAGHYNEQFF.

V usage is TRBV9 and J usage is TRBJ2-3; TRBD2 matches at 7 bases. This CDR3 contains 17 residues. CDR1 SGDLS and CDR2 YYNGEE come from the germline V gene. With 0 bases clipped from V and 6 bases from J, the junction kept 13 bases outside the gene matches. This CDR3 is CASSVDPSGLARDTQYF. As DNA, the CDR3 is TGTGCCAGCAGCGTAGACCCTAGCGGACTCGCGCGGGATACGCAGTATTTT.

The chain uses TRBV7-8 and TRBJ2-7; unclear D gene. Germline lookup yields CDR1 SGHVS and CDR2 FQNEAQ. Trimming left V 4 bases short and J 4 bases short, with 14 bases between. The CDR3 extends over 14 amino acids. The DNA for the CDR3 is TGTGCCAGCAGCTCCTTGGCACCGACGTACGAGCAGTACTTC. Its translation: CASSSLAPTYEQYF.

This clone has just a few counts. J is TRBJ2-7 and V is TRBV7-8, with 9 bases matching TRBD2. The CDR3 loop spans 17 amino acids. The ends lost 1 base at V and 2 bases at J; junction bases unmatched: 9. The germline CDR1 and CDR2 sequences are SGHVS and FQNEAQ. In DNA, the CDR3 is TGTGCCAGCAGCTTAGTGGCGGGGGGGACCTTTACCTACGAGCAGTACTTC. Its translation is CASSLVAGGTFTYEQYF.